A selection of T cell receptor beta chains follows, all from one sample in a study of CD8+ T cells in alopecia areata. Some clones are missing from TCRdb's copy, which holds only in-frame ones; the method was immunoSEQ multiplex PCR. The repertoire holds 90,000 or so clones, with 44% as singletons. The specimen was CD8+ T cells sorted from blood, collected at week 24, from a patient treated with tofacitinib. These receptors were taken from a human donor with alopecia areata. CDR3s include the opening cysteine and the closing phenylalanine or tryptophan. The order of the fields is CDR3 length, J gene, clone size, V gene, D gene, CDR3 protein, CDR3 DNA. D genes are given only for firm matches. Clone size, where shown, is once, few, many, or a class for clones that have expanded.

cdr3_length: 13
j_call: TRBJ2-7
clone_size: .
v_call: TRBV29-1
d_call: TRBD2
cdr3_aa: CSVVAGGWNEQYF
cdr3_nt: TGCAGCGTTGTTGCGGGAGGGTGGAACGAGCAGTACTTC

cdr3_length: 15
j_call: TRBJ2-7
clone_size: few
v_call: TRBV19
d_call: .
cdr3_aa: CASSINGPLSYEQYF
cdr3_nt: TGTGCCAGTAGTATAAACGGGCCGTTATCCTACGAGCAGTACTTC

cdr3_length: 15
j_call: TRBJ2-2
clone_size: many
v_call: TRBV7-9
d_call: TRBD1
cdr3_aa: CASRSPGGNTGELFF
cdr3_nt: TGTGCCAGCAGATCACCAGGGGGTAACACCGGGGAGCTGTTTTTT

cdr3_length: 15
j_call: TRBJ1-4
clone_size: .
v_call: TRBV30
d_call: .
cdr3_aa: CAWKVWGSTNEKLFF
cdr3_nt: TGTGCCTGGAAGGTGTGGGGGTCGACTAATGAAAAACTGTTTTTT

cdr3_length: 15
j_call: TRBJ2-7
clone_size: few
v_call: TRBV29-1
d_call: TRBD2
cdr3_aa: CSACGAGGSPYEQYF
cdr3_nt: TGCAGCGCCTGTGGGGCGGGAGGGAGTCCCTACGAGCAGTACTTC

cdr3_length: 14
j_call: TRBJ1-5
clone_size: .
v_call: TRBV6-5
d_call: TRBD1
cdr3_aa: CASSLGQGFQPQHF
cdr3_nt: TGTGCCAGCAGCCTCGGACAGGGGTTTCAGCCCCAGCATTTT

cdr3_length: 13
j_call: TRBJ1-2
clone_size: .
v_call: TRBV7-8
d_call: .
cdr3_aa: CASSHRSVDGYTF
cdr3_nt: TGTGCCAGCAGCCACCGTTCTGTCGATGGCTACACCTTC

cdr3_length: 13
j_call: TRBJ2-7
clone_size: .
v_call: TRBV27
d_call: .
cdr3_aa: CASSLRTHYEQYF
cdr3_nt: TGTGCCAGCAGTTTAAGAACCCACTACGAGCAGTACTTC

cdr3_length: 12
j_call: TRBJ1-4
clone_size: .
v_call: TRBV19
d_call: TRBD1
cdr3_aa: CASTAGGEKLFF
cdr3_nt: TGTGCCAGTACGGCAGGGGGTGAAAAACTGTTTTTT

cdr3_length: 14
j_call: TRBJ2-2
clone_size: .
v_call: TRBV4-1
d_call: .
cdr3_aa: CASGRGSNTGELFF
cdr3_nt: TGCGCCAGCGGGAGGGGGTCGAACACCGGGGAGCTGTTTTTT

cdr3_length: 14
j_call: TRBJ2-1
clone_size: .
v_call: TRBV9
d_call: TRBD1
cdr3_aa: CASSAGTGHNEQFF
cdr3_nt: TGTGCCAGCAGCGCCGGGACAGGGCACAATGAGCAGTTCTTC

cdr3_length: 12
j_call: TRBJ2-7
clone_size: .
v_call: TRBV19
d_call: .
cdr3_aa: CASSIGSYEQYF
cdr3_nt: TGTGCCAGTAGTATCGGCAGCTACGAGCAGTACTTC

cdr3_length: 14
j_call: TRBJ1-4
clone_size: .
v_call: TRBV7-9
d_call: TRBD1
cdr3_aa: CASRAGTGAEKLFF
cdr3_nt: TGTGCCAGCAGAGCCGGGACAGGGGCTGAAAAACTGTTTTTT

cdr3_length: 14
j_call: TRBJ2-6
clone_size: .
v_call: TRBV30
d_call: .
cdr3_aa: CAWSLGSGANALTF
cdr3_nt: TGTGCCTGGAGTTTAGGGTCTGGGGCCAACGCCCTGACTTTC

cdr3_length: 13
j_call: TRBJ1-2
clone_size: .
v_call: TRBV7-3
d_call: .
cdr3_aa: CASSLTGTGGYTF
cdr3_nt: TGTGCCAGCAGCTTAACCGGGACCGGGGGCTACACCTTC

cdr3_length: 18
j_call: TRBJ2-7
clone_size: .
v_call: TRBV14
d_call: .
cdr3_aa: CASSQDSFRGPGLYEQYF
cdr3_nt: TGTGCCAGCAGCCAAGATAGTTTTCGGGGTCCGGGACTCTACGAGCAGTACTTC

cdr3_length: 15
j_call: TRBJ2-3
clone_size: few
v_call: TRBV5-5
d_call: .
cdr3_aa: CASGPQRVNTDTQYF
cdr3_nt: TGTGCCAGCGGACCCCAGCGGGTTAACACAGATACGCAGTATTTT

cdr3_length: 15
j_call: TRBJ2-3
clone_size: few
v_call: TRBV7-9
d_call: TRBD1
cdr3_aa: CASSTGQESLDTQYF
cdr3_nt: TGTGCCAGCAGCACTGGACAGGAGAGCTTAGATACGCAGTATTTT

cdr3_length: 10
j_call: TRBJ2-1
clone_size: .
v_call: TRBV29-1
d_call: .
cdr3_aa: CSVFFSKQFF
cdr3_nt: TGCAGCGTTTTTTTTAGTAAGCAGTTCTTC

cdr3_length: 12
j_call: TRBJ1-1
clone_size: few
v_call: TRBV2
d_call: TRBD1
cdr3_aa: CARGQGATEAFF
cdr3_nt: TGTGCCAGGGGACAGGGGGCCACTGAAGCTTTCTTT

cdr3_length: 12
j_call: TRBJ1-1
clone_size: .
v_call: TRBV13
d_call: .
cdr3_aa: CASSPRGWEAFF
cdr3_nt: TGTGCCAGCAGCCCCAGAGGCTGGGAAGCTTTCTTT

cdr3_length: 13
j_call: TRBJ2-2
clone_size: few
v_call: TRBV7-6
d_call: .
cdr3_aa: CASSEPPVGELFF
cdr3_nt: TGTGCCAGCAGCGAGCCCCCGGTAGGGGAGCTGTTTTTT

cdr3_length: 16
j_call: TRBJ2-7
clone_size: few
v_call: TRBV27
d_call: TRBD2
cdr3_aa: CASSFVKRDPRHEQYF
cdr3_nt: TGTGCCAGCAGTTTCGTAAAGCGGGACCCCCGACACGAGCAGTACTTC

cdr3_length: 14
j_call: TRBJ2-7
clone_size: .
v_call: TRBV27
d_call: TRBD1
cdr3_aa: CASSLRDSNYEQYF
cdr3_nt: TGTGCCAGCAGTCTCCGGGACAGCAACTACGAGCAGTACTTC

cdr3_length: 15
j_call: TRBJ2-1
clone_size: few
v_call: TRBV29-1
d_call: .
cdr3_aa: CSNREEGASYNEQFF
cdr3_nt: TGCAGCAATCGCGAGGAGGGCGCGTCCTACAATGAGCAGTTCTTC

cdr3_length: 15
j_call: TRBJ2-7
clone_size: .
v_call: TRBV5-6
d_call: .
cdr3_aa: CASSLAGRVYHEQYF
cdr3_nt: TGTGCCAGCAGCTTGGCCGGCAGGGTATACCACGAGCAGTACTTC

cdr3_length: 14
j_call: TRBJ2-7
clone_size: .
v_call: TRBV7-9
d_call: .
cdr3_aa: CASSSGGNYYEQYF
cdr3_nt: TGTGCCAGCAGCAGTGGTGGCAATTACTACGAGCAGTACTTC

cdr3_length: 16
j_call: TRBJ2-5
clone_size: few
v_call: TRBV7-2
d_call: TRBD2
cdr3_aa: CASSFLSGSDQETQYF
cdr3_nt: TGTGCCAGCAGCTTTCTAAGCGGGAGTGATCAAGAGACCCAGTACTTC

cdr3_length: 13
j_call: TRBJ2-5
clone_size: few
v_call: TRBV7-2
d_call: .
cdr3_aa: CASSYQYQETQYF
cdr3_nt: TGTGCCAGCAGCTATCAGTACCAAGAGACCCAGTACTTC

cdr3_length: 13
j_call: TRBJ2-7
clone_size: .
v_call: TRBV6-6
d_call: .
cdr3_aa: CASSLIRDHEQYF
cdr3_nt: TGTGCCAGCAGTTTGATTAGGGACCACGAGCAGTACTTC

cdr3_length: 12
j_call: TRBJ2-7
clone_size: .
v_call: TRBV29-1
d_call: TRBD2
cdr3_aa: CSVALAGYEQYF
cdr3_nt: TGCAGCGTTGCACTAGCGGGTTACGAGCAGTACTTC

cdr3_length: 13
j_call: TRBJ2-7
clone_size: .
v_call: TRBV30
d_call: .
cdr3_aa: CAWSGRASYEQYF
cdr3_nt: TGTGCCTGGAGTGGACGGGCGAGCTACGAGCAGTACTTC

cdr3_length: 17
j_call: TRBJ1-2
clone_size: few
v_call: TRBV11-1
d_call: .
cdr3_aa: CASSFFSRTDGLYGYTF
cdr3_nt: TGTGCCAGCAGCTTTTTCTCGCGGACAGACGGCTTGTATGGCTACACCTTC

cdr3_length: 11
j_call: TRBJ1-1
clone_size: few
v_call: TRBV29-1
d_call: .
cdr3_aa: CSGREGTEAFF
cdr3_nt: TGCAGCGGCAGGGAGGGCACTGAAGCTTTCTTT

cdr3_length: 14
j_call: TRBJ1-1
clone_size: .
v_call: TRBV27
d_call: .
cdr3_aa: CASSLPGGNTEAFF
cdr3_nt: TGTGCCAGCAGTTTACCGGGGGGTAACACTGAAGCTTTCTTT

cdr3_length: 16
j_call: TRBJ2-1
clone_size: few
v_call: TRBV7-2
d_call: .
cdr3_aa: CASSLGVVGVWDEQFF
cdr3_nt: TGTGCCAGCAGCTTAGGAGTGGTTGGGGTTTGGGATGAGCAGTTCTTC

cdr3_length: 14
j_call: TRBJ1-2
clone_size: few
v_call: TRBV6-6
d_call: .
cdr3_aa: CASSYQDVGIGYTF
cdr3_nt: TGTGCCAGCAGTTACCAGGACGTTGGGATAGGCTACACCTTC

cdr3_length: 12
j_call: TRBJ2-7
clone_size: .
v_call: TRBV29-1
d_call: .
cdr3_aa: CSVAARMDEQYF
cdr3_nt: TGCAGCGTTGCGGCCAGGATGGACGAGCAGTACTTC

cdr3_length: 14
j_call: TRBJ2-1
clone_size: .
v_call: TRBV29-1
d_call: .
cdr3_aa: CSAITGGSYNEQFF
cdr3_nt: TGCAGCGCTATCACAGGAGGGTCCTACAATGAGCAGTTCTTC

cdr3_length: 15
j_call: TRBJ2-7
clone_size: once
v_call: TRBV27
d_call: TRBD1
cdr3_aa: CASSPGTGSSYEQYF
cdr3_nt: TGTGCCAGCAGTCCGGGGACAGGAAGCTCCTACGAGCAGTACTTC

cdr3_length: 15
j_call: TRBJ2-7
clone_size: .
v_call: TRBV2
d_call: TRBD1
cdr3_aa: CATYNPGQGNYEQYF
cdr3_nt: TGTGCCACATACAACCCGGGACAGGGTAACTACGAGCAGTACTTC

cdr3_length: 16
j_call: TRBJ2-5
clone_size: .
v_call: TRBV7-8
d_call: .
cdr3_aa: CASSLEVEGVRETQYF
cdr3_nt: TGTGCCAGCAGCTTAGAAGTTGAGGGAGTAAGAGAGACCCAGTACTTC

cdr3_length: 11
j_call: TRBJ1-1
clone_size: .
v_call: TRBV6-1
d_call: .
cdr3_aa: CAAGGNTEAFF
cdr3_nt: TGTGCCGCGGGGGGAAACACTGAAGCTTTCTTT

cdr3_length: 16
j_call: TRBJ2-1
clone_size: .
v_call: TRBV5-1
d_call: .
cdr3_aa: CASSFFQRTHYNEQFF
cdr3_nt: TGCGCCAGCAGCTTCTTCCAGCGGACCCATTACAATGAGCAGTTCTTC

cdr3_length: 15
j_call: TRBJ1-5
clone_size: .
v_call: TRBV9
d_call: TRBD1
cdr3_aa: CASSVEGQANQPQHF
cdr3_nt: TGTGCCAGCAGCGTAGAAGGACAGGCCAATCAGCCCCAGCATTTT

cdr3_length: 13
j_call: TRBJ1-4
clone_size: .
v_call: TRBV11-2
d_call: .
cdr3_aa: CASSSTRAEKLFF
cdr3_nt: TGTGCCAGCAGCTCGACTAGGGCAGAAAAACTGTTTTTT

cdr3_length: 14
j_call: TRBJ2-7
clone_size: .
v_call: TRBV14
d_call: .
cdr3_aa: CASSQLGTSHEQYF
cdr3_nt: TGTGCCAGCAGCCAACTCGGGACTTCTCACGAGCAGTACTTC

cdr3_length: 15
j_call: TRBJ2-7
clone_size: .
v_call: TRBV9
d_call: TRBD1
cdr3_aa: CASSVAADREYEQYF
cdr3_nt: TGTGCCAGCAGCGTAGCGGCGGACAGGGAGTACGAGCAGTACTTC

cdr3_length: 13
j_call: TRBJ2-4
clone_size: .
v_call: TRBV6-5
d_call: .
cdr3_aa: CASSSWTGNIQYF
cdr3_nt: TGTGCCAGCAGTTCCTGGACTGGAAACATTCAGTACTTC